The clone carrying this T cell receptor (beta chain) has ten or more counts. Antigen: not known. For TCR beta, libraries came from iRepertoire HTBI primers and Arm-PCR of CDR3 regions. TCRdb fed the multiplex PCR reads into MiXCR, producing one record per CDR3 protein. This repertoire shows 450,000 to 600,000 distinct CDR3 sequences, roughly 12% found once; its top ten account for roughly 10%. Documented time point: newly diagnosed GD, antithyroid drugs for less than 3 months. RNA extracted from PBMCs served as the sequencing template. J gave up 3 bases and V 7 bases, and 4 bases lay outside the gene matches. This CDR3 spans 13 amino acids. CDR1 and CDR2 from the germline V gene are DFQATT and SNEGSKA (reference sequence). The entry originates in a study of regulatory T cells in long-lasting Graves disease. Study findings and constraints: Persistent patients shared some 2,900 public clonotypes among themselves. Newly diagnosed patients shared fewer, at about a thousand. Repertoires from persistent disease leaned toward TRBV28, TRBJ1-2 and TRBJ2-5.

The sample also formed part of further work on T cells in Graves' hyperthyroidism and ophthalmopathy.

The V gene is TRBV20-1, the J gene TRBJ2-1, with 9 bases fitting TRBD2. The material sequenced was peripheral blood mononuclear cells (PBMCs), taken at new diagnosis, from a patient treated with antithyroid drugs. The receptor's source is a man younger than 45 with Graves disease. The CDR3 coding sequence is TGCAGTGTCCAGCGGGAGGTCTACAATGAGCAGTTCTTC. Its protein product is CSVQREVYNEQFF.